This T cell receptor beta chain comes out of a study of CD8+ T cells in alopecia areata (dated by TCRdb to the late 2010s). Study-wide context: Female C3H/HeJ recipients, about 7-10 weeks old, were grafted with skin from C3H/HeJ donors with spontaneous alopecia (6-12 months old). In both human patients and the C3H/HeJ mouse model, the study applied high-throughput TCRbeta sequencing to look at T cell clonal expansion in alopecia areata. Scalp tissue and sorted CD4+ and CD8+ peripheral blood T cells from patchy and totalis/universalis alopecia areata patients and from healthy controls were covered by human TCRbeta sequencing. Scalp clonality was compared among normal scalp (n=4), patchy alopecia areata scalp (n=8), and alopecia totalis/universalis scalp (n=8). RNA came from the PAXgene miRNA kit for fixed scalp, the miRNeasy kit for PBMCs, and the RNeasy kit for mouse skin. immunoSEQ multiplex PCR using 35 Vbeta forward primers and 13 Jbeta reverse primers was used to amplify TCRbeta CDR3 regions.

Summary of the overall study and its limitations: Shared TCR sequences between patients were less evident than in mice, which may be partly attributable to HLA diversity in the patient population. Lesional scalp, especially in alopecia totalis/universalis, showed higher clonality and more expanded CD8+ clones than normal scalp, suggesting antigenic drive. Resident alphabeta T cells in normal human skin are also sequenced, complicating scalp TCR repertoire analysis, unlike mouse skin dominated by gammadelta T cells.

The library was obtained by the immunoSEQ multiplex PCR assay. RNA was extracted from all samples and reverse transcribed into cDNA, which served as template for TCR sequencing. First-strand cDNA was synthesized with SuperScript III using a 2:1 mix of oligo-dT and random hexamers. A synthetic immune receptor repertoire was used to gauge amplification bias, and whatever bias remained was removed computationally. Libraries were sequenced on Illumina HiSeq with 60 bp reads covering the CDR3, read from J toward V. As for the original processing: Raw reads were preprocessed for error removal, and CDR3 was defined according to IMGT conventions as running from the conserved cysteine to phenylalanine. Clonality was computed as 1 minus the Shannon entropy, with the entropy normalized by log2 of the number of productive unique TCRs. CD4 or CD8 identity of scalp clones was inferred by cross-referencing scalp TCRbeta sequences with sorted blood CD4 and CD8 repertoires. TCRdb took over this immuneACCESS table, retaining in-frame rearrangements with V and J assigned. Such tables are incomplete; in checked studies, under half of the missing clones stem from an unresolved V gene, and the remainder is unexplained. V and J calls and clone size follow that table, whereas D and trimming were derived from the DNA. The sample comprises some 110,000 clones, and every one was counted more than once. Of the sample, about 20% is held by the ten largest clones.

The CDR3 contains 17 residues, cysteine and phenylalanine counted. The DNA covers only part of the CDR3, 39 bases in frame from base 1. A distance of 12 bases separates the germline ends of V and J, which lose 0 bases and 0 bases respectively. The germline V gene (reference sequence) gives CDR1 as NSQYPW and CDR2 as LRSPGD. Concerning this clone itself: Its antigen remains unidentified. The gene nomenclature and germline references here are murine. The read ends 4 residues early relative to the CDR3; the germline J gene fills the gap.

Sequenced: lesional skin. The receptor was isolated from a C3H/HeJ mouse with alopecia areata. In terms of MHC, this strain is H2-k. The sequence links TRBV1 to TRBJ2-1; the D gene is perhaps TRBD2, from 6 matching bases. The CDR3 DNA, read in part, is TGCACCTGCAGTGCAGAAACCAGACTGGATAACTATGCT. Translated, it reads CTCSAETRLDNYA. The full CDR3 is CTCSAETRLDNYAEQFF.